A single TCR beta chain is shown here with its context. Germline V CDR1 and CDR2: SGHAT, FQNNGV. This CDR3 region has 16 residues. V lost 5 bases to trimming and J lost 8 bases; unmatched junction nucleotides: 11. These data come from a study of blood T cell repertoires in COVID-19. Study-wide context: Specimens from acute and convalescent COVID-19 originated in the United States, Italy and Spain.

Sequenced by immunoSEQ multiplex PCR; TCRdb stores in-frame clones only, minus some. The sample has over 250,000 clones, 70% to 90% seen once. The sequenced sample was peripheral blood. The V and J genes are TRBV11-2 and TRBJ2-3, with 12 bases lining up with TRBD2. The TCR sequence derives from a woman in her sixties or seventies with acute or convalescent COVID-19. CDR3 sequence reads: CASSRRWASGGGTQYF. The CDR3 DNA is TGTGCCAGCAGCCGCCGGTGGGCTAGCGGGGGGGGTACGCAGTATTTT. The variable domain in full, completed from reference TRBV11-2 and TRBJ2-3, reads EAGVAQSPRYKIIEKRQSVAFWCNPISGHATLYWYQQILGQGPKLLIQFQNNGVVDDSQLPKDRFSAERLKGVDSTLKIQPAKLEDSAVYLCASSRRWASGGGTQYFGPGTRLTVL.